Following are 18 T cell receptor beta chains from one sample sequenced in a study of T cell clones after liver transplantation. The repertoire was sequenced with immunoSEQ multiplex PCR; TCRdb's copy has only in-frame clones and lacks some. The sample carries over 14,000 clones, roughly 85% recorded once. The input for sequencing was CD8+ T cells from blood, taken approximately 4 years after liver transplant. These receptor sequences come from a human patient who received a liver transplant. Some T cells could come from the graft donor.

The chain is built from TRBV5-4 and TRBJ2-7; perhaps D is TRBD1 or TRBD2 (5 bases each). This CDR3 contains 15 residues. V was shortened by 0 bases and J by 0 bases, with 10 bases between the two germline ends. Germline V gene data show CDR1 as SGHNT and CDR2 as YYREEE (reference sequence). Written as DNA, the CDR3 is TGTGCCAGCAGCTTGGACAGAGGGGCCTCCTACGAGCAGTACTTC. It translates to CASSLDRGASYEQYF.

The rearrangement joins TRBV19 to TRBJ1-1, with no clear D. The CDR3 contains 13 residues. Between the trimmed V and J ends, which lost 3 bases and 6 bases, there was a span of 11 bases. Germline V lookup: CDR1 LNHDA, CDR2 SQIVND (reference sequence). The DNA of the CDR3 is TGTGCCAGTAGTATCACTAACCAGGCTGAAGCTTTCTTT. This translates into CASSITNQAEAFF.

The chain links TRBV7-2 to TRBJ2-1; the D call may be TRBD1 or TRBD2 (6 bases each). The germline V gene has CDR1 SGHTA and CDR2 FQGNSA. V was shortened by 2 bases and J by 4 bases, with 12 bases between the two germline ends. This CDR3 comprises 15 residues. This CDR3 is CASSLRGAGYNEQFF. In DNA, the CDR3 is TGTGCCAGCAGCTTAAGGGGGGCGGGGTACAATGAGCAGTTCTTC.

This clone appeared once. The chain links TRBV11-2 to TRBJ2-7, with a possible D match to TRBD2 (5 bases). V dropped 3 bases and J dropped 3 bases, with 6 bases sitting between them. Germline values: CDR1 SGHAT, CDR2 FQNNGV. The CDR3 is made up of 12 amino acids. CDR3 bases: TGTGCCAGCAGCTTGGAGGACTACGAGCAGTACTTC. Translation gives CASSLEDYEQYF.

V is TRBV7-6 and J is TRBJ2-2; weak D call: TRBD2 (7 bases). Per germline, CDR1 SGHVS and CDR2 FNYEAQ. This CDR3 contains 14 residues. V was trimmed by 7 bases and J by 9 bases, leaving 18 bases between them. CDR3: CASTPRGGGRELFF. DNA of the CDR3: TGTGCCAGCACCCCGAGAGGGGGGGGCCGGGAGCTGTTTTTT.

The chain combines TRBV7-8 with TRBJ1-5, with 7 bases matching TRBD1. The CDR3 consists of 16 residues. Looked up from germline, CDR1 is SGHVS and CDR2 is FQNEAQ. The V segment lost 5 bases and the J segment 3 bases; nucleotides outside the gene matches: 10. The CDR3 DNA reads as TGTGCCAGCAGCATCCGACAGGGAGGGCCCAATCAGCCCCAGCATTTT. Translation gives CASSIRQGGPNQPQHF.

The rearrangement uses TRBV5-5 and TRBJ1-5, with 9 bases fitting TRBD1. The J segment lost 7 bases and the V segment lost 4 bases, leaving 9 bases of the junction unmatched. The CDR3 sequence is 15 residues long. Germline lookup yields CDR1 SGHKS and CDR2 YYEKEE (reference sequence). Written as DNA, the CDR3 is TGTGCCAGCAGCCCTGAGGACAGGGGAGGCCAGCCCCAGCATTTT. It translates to CASSPEDRGGQPQHF.

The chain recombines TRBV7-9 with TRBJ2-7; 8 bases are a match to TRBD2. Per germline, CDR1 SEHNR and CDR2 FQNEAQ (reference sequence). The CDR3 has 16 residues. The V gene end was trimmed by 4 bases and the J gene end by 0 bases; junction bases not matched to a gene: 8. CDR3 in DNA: TGTGCCAGCAGCTCCCCGGGACTAGGACCCTCCTACGAGCAGTACTTC. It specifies CASSSPGLGPSYEQYF.

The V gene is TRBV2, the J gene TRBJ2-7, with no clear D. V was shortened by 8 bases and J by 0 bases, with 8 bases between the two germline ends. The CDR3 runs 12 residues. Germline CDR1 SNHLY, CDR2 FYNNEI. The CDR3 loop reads CASSSASYEQYF. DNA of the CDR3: TGTGCCAGCTCCTCGGCCTCCTACGAGCAGTACTTC.

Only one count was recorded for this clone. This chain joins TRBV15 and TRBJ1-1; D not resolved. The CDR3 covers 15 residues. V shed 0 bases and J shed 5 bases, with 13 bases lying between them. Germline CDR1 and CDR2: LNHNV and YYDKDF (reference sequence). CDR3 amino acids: CATSRDTRAWTEAFF. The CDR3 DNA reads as TGTGCCACCAGCAGAGATACACGGGCCTGGACTGAAGCTTTCTTT.

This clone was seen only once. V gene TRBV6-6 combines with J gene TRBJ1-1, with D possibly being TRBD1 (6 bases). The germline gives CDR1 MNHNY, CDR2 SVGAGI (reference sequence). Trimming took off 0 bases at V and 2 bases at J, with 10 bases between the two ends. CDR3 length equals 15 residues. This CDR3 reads CASSYSAGENTEAFF. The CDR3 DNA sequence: TGTGCCAGCAGTTACTCGGCAGGGGAAAACACTGAAGCTTTCTTT.

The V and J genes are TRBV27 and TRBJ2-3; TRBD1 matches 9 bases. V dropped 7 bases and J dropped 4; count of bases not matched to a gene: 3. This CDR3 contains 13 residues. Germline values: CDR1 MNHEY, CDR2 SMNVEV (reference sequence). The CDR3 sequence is CASNDRGSDTQYF. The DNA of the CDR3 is TGTGCCAGCAACGACAGGGGGTCAGATACGCAGTATTTT.

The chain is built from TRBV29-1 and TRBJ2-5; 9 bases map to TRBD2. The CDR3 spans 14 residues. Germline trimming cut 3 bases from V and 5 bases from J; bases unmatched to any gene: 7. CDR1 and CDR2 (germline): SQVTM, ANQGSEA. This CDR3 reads CSVEGLAGVETQYF. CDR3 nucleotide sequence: TGCAGCGTTGAGGGGTTAGCGGGAGTTGAGACCCAGTACTTC.

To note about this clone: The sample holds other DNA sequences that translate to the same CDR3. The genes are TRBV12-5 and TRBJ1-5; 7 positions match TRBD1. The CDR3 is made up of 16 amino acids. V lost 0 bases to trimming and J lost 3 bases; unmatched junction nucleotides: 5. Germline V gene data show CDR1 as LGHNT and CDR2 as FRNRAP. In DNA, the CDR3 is TGTGCTAGTGGTTTGGTAAAGGGGGCGGCCAATCAGCCCCAGCATTTT. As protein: CASGLVKGAANQPQHF.

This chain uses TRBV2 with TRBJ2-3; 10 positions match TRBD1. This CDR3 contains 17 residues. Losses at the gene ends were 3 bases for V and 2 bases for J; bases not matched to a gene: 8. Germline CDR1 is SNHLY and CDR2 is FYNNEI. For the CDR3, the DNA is TGTGCCAGCAGTGAGGATGGGACAGGGGAACACACAGATACGCAGTATTTT. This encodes CASSEDGTGEHTDTQYF.

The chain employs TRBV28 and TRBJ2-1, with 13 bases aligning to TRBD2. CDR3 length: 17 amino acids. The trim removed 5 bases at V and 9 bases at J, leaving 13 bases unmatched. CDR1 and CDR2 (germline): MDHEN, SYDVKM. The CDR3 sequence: CASSNFPGTSGIGEQFF. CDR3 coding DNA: TGTGCCAGCAGTAACTTCCCCGGGACTAGCGGGATCGGTGAGCAGTTCTTC.

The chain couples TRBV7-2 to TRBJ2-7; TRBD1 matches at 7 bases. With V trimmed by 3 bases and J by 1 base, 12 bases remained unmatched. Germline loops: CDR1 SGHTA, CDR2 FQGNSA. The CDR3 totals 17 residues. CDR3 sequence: CASSLSGRQGLSYEQYF. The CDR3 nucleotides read TGTGCCAGCAGCTTGAGTGGGCGACAGGGTTTGTCCTACGAGCAGTACTTC.

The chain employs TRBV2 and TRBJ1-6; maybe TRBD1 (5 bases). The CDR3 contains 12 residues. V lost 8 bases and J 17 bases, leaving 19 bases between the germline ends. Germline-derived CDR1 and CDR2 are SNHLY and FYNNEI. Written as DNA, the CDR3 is TGTGCCAGCTGGGGACCCATGGGACTTTTCCACTTT. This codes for CASWGPMGLFHF.